The 10 T cell receptor beta chains given below trace back to one sample, sequenced in a study of T cells in Graves' hyperthyroidism and ophthalmopathy. RNA transcripts gave rise to amplified TCR beta CDR3 regions. The study used the HTBI primer set for a first-round RT-PCR of the TCR CDR3. TCRdb re-analysed the multiplex PCR reads in MiXCR, keeping a single row per CDR3 protein. In the table there are approximately 100,000 distinct CDR3 sequences, roughly 40% of which are singletons. The sequencing sample was made of peripheral blood or thyroid tissue (not recorded which). These receptors all come from a woman between 25 and 40 years old with Graves' hyperthyroidism.

Regarding this clonotype: The junction differs from germline at one of its ends, possibly a read error. The chain couples TRBV10-3 to TRBJ2-7; possibly TRBD1 for D (6 bases). This CDR3 is 14 amino acids long. The germline V gene has CDR1 ENHRY and CDR2 SYGVKD. The CDR3 loop is CAISESGAPGERYF. The CDR3 nucleotides read TGTGCCATCAGTGAATCAGGGGCGCCCGGCGAGCGGTACTTC.

This clonotype was detected ten times or more. This rearrangement joins TRBV3-1 to TRBJ2-5, with D maybe TRBD2 (6 bases). The CDR3 is made up of 17 amino acids. The germline V gene has CDR1 LGHDT and CDR2 YNNKEL (reference sequence). Trimming removed 1 base from V and 6 bases from J, with 21 bases in between. CDR3 sequence (DNA): TGTGCCAGCAGCCAAGGCTTAGGGTTTGGACGGGAGAAGACCCAGTACTTC. It translates to CASSQGLGFGREKTQYF.

At least ten counts were recorded for this clonotype. The chain uses TRBV9 and TRBJ2-5; no reliable D call. The germline V gene encodes CDR1 SGDLS and CDR2 YYNGEE. The CDR3 contains 13 residues. V shed 4 bases and J shed 5 bases, with 12 bases lying between them. CDR3 nucleotides: TGTGCCAGCAGCTTCTCCCCGCCGGAGACCCAGTACTTC. Protein sequence: CASSFSPPETQYF.

This clonotype was seen a single time. The conserved phenylalanine or tryptophan normally closing the CDR3 is absent here, so this likely arose from a read error. The rearrangement joins TRBV6-6 to TRBJ2-5; D is perhaps TRBD1 (5 bases). This CDR3 contains 12 residues. The V and J ends lost 6 bases and 11 bases respectively, with 16 bases between them. Looked up from germline, CDR1 is MNHNY and CDR2 is SVGAGI (reference sequence). The CDR3 reads CASSPRAYGQYS. In DNA form, the CDR3 reads TGTGCCAGCAGCCCCAGGGCCTACGGGCAGTACTCC.

This clonotype appeared many times. CDR3 region: CSARPGGNTGELFF. As DNA, the CDR3 is TGCAGTGCTAGGCCGGGGGGGAACACCGGGGAGCTGTTTTTT. The gene calls are TRBV20-1 and TRBJ2-2; 7 bases fit TRBD2. There are 14 residues in the CDR3. V gave up 3 bases and J gave up 1 base; unmatched junction bases: 2. Germline CDR1 DFQATT, CDR2 SNEGSKA (reference sequence).

This clonotype was recorded many times. The chain links TRBV4-1 to TRBJ1-1, with D unclear. The CDR3 consists of 15 residues. Looked up from germline, CDR1 is MGHRA and CDR2 is YSYEKL. Trimming pared 3 bases from V and 11 bases from J, leaving 22 bases between. The CDR3 DNA is TGCGCCAGCAGCCACGCCAGCCCCACCGGGTTTGAGGCTTTCTTT. This translates into CASSHASPTGFEAFF.

Comments on this clonotype: A much larger clone lies a single base off, so this may be a read error. The chain uses TRBV6-2 or TRBV6-3 and TRBJ1-1; no firm D call. The CDR3 has 15 amino acids. V shed 4 bases and J shed 0 bases, with 12 bases lying between them. CDR1 is MNHEY, CDR2 SVGEGT, per germline. The CDR3 spells CASSCDSIMNTEAFF. CDR3 in DNA: TGTGCCAGCAGTTGCGATTCGATCATGAACACTGAAGCTTTCTTT.

V usage is TRBV7-2 and J usage is TRBJ2-7; D might be TRBD2 (5 bases). Germline V CDR1 and CDR2: SGHTA, FQGNSA. The CDR3 extends over 14 amino acids. Trimming left V 1 base short and J 3 bases short, with 10 bases between. The chain's CDR3 is CTSSLDQAGYEQYF. CDR3 DNA sequence: TGTACCAGCAGCTTAGATCAGGCGGGCTACGAGCAGTACTTC.

V gene TRBV15 combines with J gene TRBJ1-2; 11 nucleotides agree with TRBD1. The CDR3 runs to 15 residues. Per the germline V gene, CDR1 is LNHNV and CDR2 is YYDKDF (reference sequence). Trimming took 11 bases from V and 6 from J; bases not matched to a gene: 14. Written as DNA, the CDR3 is TGTGCCTTTAAGGACAGGGGGCGATGGGAGAATGGCTACACCTTC. Translation gives CAFKDRGRWENGYTF.

The chain joins TRBV7-9 to TRBJ2-2; 8 bases are shared with TRBD1. Looked up from germline, CDR1 is SEHNR and CDR2 is FQNEAQ (reference sequence). The V gene end was trimmed by 8 bases and the J gene end by 0 bases; junction bases not matched to a gene: 11. The CDR3 loop spans 17 amino acids. The CDR3 DNA follows: TGTGCCAGCCATTCCCGGGACAGGAGATCGAACACCGGGGAGCTGTTTTTT. Its translation is CASHSRDRRSNTGELFF.